The clone carrying this TCR beta chain was observed a handful of times. Its antigen remains unknown. Unmatched junction bases numbered 10, after V lost 6 bases and J lost 5 bases. Looked up from germline, CDR1 is MNHEY and CDR2 is SMNVEV (reference sequence). The CDR3 has 15 amino acids. The sample belongs to a study of identical twins. The study's findings and limits: Interpretation of the results relied on cross-sectional statistical analysis and not on following the same donors.

From the 5' RACE reads, TCRdb called clonotypes with MiXCR, one entry per CDR3 protein. Of 600,000 to 800,000 distinct CDR3 sequences in the sample, roughly 20% were seen once. These data also featured in a second study, about T cells expressing NK-cell markers. That investigation notes: Repertoires of TCR beta were obtained from T cells sorted as CD3+CD56+NKG2C+, CD3+CD56+NKG2C- and CD3+CD56-NKG2C+.

The receptor's source is a woman between 18 and 29 years old in good health. Sequencing was carried out using PBMCs. This chain uses TRBV27 with TRBJ2-1, with 7 bases matching TRBD2. CDR3 bases: TGTGCCAGCAGCCGTGCTGGCGGGGGACACAATGAGCAGTTCTTC. It specifies CASSRAGGGHNEQFF.